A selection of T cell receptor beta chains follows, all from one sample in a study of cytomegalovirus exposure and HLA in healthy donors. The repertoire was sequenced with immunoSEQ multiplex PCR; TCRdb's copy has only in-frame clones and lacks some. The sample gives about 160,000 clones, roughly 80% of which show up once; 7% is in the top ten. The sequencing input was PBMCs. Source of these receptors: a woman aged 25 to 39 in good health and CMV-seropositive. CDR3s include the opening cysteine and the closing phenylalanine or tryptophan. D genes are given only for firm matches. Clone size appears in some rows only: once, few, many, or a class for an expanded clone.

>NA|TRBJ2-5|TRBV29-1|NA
TGCAGCGTTGGATTGGGGAGGCATGGGGAGACCCAGTACTTC
CSVGLGRHGETQYF
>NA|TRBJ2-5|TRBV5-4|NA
TGTGCCAGCAGTCCTAGGGGTTTCGGGACCCAGTACTTC
CASSPRGFGTQYF
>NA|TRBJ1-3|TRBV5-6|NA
TGTGCCAGCAGCCCGGATAGCACTAAGGGAAACACCATATATTTT
CASSPDSTKGNTIYF
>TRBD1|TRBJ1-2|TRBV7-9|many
TGTGCCAGCAGCTTAGCGGGGGACAGCGCGGGTGGCTACACCTTC
CASSLAGDSAGGYTF
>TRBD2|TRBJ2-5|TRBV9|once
TGTGCCAGCAGCGTAGGGTTGGGCGGGGGGGCATGGGGCGAGACCCAGTACTTC
CASSVGLGGGAWGETQYF
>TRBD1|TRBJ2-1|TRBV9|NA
TGTGCCAGCAGCTACGACAGGGGACCCTACAATGAGCAGTTCTTC
CASSYDRGPYNEQFF
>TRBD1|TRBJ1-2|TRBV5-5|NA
TGTGCCAGCAGCTCGACAGGGGGAGGCTACACCTTC
CASSSTGGGYTF
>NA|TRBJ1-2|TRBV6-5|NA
TGTGCCAGCAGTTACTCACACAGGACAAGCTCCTACACCTTC
CASSYSHRTSSYTF
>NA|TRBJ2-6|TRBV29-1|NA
TGCAGCGTTGGGCAGGCTACCTCTGGGGCCAACGTCCTGACTTTC
CSVGQATSGANVLTF
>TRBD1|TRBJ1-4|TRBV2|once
TGTGCCAGCAGTGTTAACCGGGACAGCATTAATGAAAAACTGTTTTTT
CASSVNRDSINEKLFF
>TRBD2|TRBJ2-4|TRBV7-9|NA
TGTTCCAGCAGCTTAAAAGGAGCGGGGGGGCTAGACATTCAGTACTTC
CSSSLKGAGGLDIQYF
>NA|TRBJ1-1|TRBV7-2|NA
TGTGCCAGCAGCTTAATATGGGGGGACACTGAAGCTTTCTTT
CASSLIWGDTEAFF
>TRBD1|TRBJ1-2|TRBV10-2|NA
TGCGCCAGCAGTGGACCGAACAGGGGGATCGGTGGCTACACCTTC
CASSGPNRGIGGYTF
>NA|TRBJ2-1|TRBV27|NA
TGTGCCAGCAGTTTATCGGAGTCCTACAATGAGCAGTTCTTC
CASSLSESYNEQFF
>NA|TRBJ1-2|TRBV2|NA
TGTGCCAGCAGTCACCTTCACAGGGATGGCTACACCTTC
CASSHLHRDGYTF
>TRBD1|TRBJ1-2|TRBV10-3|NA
TGTGCCATCAGTGGACAGGGGTTGGAGTATGGCTACACCTTC
CAISGQGLEYGYTF
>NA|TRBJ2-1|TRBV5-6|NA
TGTGCCAGCAGCTTGTTCTCAGGGGGGCTCTACAATGAGCAGTTCTTC
CASSLFSGGLYNEQFF
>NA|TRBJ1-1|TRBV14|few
TGTGCCAGCAGCCCTAACACTGAAGCTTTCTTT
CASSPNTEAFF
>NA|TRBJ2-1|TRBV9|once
TGTGCCAGCAGCGTAGGGGCCAATGAGCAGTTCTTC
CASSVGANEQFF
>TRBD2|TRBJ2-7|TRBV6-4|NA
TGTGCCAGCAGTGTAGTAGCGGGGGTATCCTACGAGCAGTACTTC
CASSVVAGVSYEQYF
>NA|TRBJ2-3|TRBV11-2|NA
TGTGCCAGCACCCCCCGCACTGGAGATACGCAGTATTTT
CASTPRTGDTQYF
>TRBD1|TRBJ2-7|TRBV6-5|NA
TGTGCCAGCAGGGGTATGGACAGGGGCCGCGACGAGCAGTACTTC
CASRGMDRGRDEQYF
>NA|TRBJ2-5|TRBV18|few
TGTGCCAGCTCACCAATGGGGGGCCAAGAGACCCAGTACTTC
CASSPMGGQETQYF
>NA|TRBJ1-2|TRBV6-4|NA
TGTGCCAGCAGTGACTCTTCGCAGGGGCAGACAAGGACGGGCTACACCTTC
CASSDSSQGQTRTGYTF
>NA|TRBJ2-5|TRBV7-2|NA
TGTGCCAGCAGCTTAGTTCAGGGCGGGGGAGGGGGCCAAGAGACCCAGTACTTC
CASSLVQGGGGGQETQYF
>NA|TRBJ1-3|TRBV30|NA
TGTGCCTGGAGTGGGTTCAGGTATCAGGGTTTTGGAAACACCATATATTTT
CAWSGFRYQGFGNTIYF